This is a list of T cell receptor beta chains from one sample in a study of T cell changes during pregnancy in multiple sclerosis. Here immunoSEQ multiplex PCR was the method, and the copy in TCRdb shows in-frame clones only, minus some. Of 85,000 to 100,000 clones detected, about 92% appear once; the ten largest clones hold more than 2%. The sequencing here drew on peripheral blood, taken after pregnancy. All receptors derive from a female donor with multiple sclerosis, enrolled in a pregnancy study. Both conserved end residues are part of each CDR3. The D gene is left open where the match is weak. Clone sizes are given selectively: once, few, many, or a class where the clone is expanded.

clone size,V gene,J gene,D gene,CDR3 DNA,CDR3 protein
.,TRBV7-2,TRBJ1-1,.,TGTGCCAGCAGCCTCGGGTGGGTTACTGAAGCTTTCTTT,CASSLGWVTEAFF
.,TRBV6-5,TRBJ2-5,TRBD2,TGTGCCAGCACTCCACTGGGGGGGGAGACCCAGTACTTC,CASTPLGGETQYF
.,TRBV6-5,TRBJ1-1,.,TGTGCCAGCAGTCCGACCAGGATGAACACTGAAGCTTTCTTT,CASSPTRMNTEAFF
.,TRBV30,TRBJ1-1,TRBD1,TGTGCCTGGAGGACAGGGAGGAACACTGAAGCTTTCTTT,CAWRTGRNTEAFF
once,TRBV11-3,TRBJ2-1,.,TGTGCCAGCAGCCTAGCTTTCCGCAATGAGCAGTTCTTC,CASSLAFRNEQFF
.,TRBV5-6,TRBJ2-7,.,TGTGCCAGCAGCTTGTGGGCAGGGTGGTACGAGCAGTACTTC,CASSLWAGWYEQYF
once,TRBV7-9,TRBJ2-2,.,TGTGCCAGCAGCTTAGTTGAGGGCGGCACCGGGGAGCTGTTTTTT,CASSLVEGGTGELFF
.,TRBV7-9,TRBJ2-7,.,TGTGCCAGCAGCCTACACATGGGCGGGGTTGAGCAGTACTTC,CASSLHMGGVEQYF
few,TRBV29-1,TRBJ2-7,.,TGCAGCGTCGAGTTGCGGGACTACGAGCAGTACTTC,CSVELRDYEQYF
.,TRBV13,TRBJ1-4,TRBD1,TGTGCCACTACAGCAAGGGCAGGGGGCTCTAATGAAAAACTGTTTTTT,CATTARAGGSNEKLFF
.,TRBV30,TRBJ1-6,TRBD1,TGTGCCTGGAGTTACCGGACAGGGTTTAACTCACCCCTCCACTTT,CAWSYRTGFNSPLHF
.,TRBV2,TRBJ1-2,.,TGTGCCAGCAGTGAACAGGGATTATATGGCTACACCTTC,CASSEQGLYGYTF
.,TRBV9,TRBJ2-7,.,TGTGCCAGCAGCGCCCGGGGGAACCCCTACGAGCAGTACTTC,CASSARGNPYEQYF
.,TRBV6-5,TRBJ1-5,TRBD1,TGTGCCAGCAGTTACTCGGCAACAGGGGGCAATCAGCCCCAGCATTTT,CASSYSATGGNQPQHF
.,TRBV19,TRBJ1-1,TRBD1,TGTGCCAGTAGTACGCGACAGGGAATCATCACTGAAGCTTTCTTT,CASSTRQGIITEAFF
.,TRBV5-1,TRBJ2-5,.,TGCGCCAGCAGCCCCGAGGCGGGCCGGGAGACCCAGTACTTC,CASSPEAGRETQYF
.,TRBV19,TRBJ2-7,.,TGTGCCAGTAGCGGGGGAGTATCCTACGAGCAGTACTTC,CASSGGVSYEQYF
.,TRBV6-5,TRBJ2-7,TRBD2,TGTGCCAGCAGTTACGCTCCTAGCGGGGGATTCTACGAGCAGTACTTC,CASSYAPSGGFYEQYF
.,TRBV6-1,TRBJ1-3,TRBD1,TGTGCCAGCAGTGAAGCGACAGGGGGAAACACCATATATTTT,CASSEATGGNTIYF
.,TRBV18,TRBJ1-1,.,TGTGCCAGCTCCACGCGGAACACTGAAGCTTTCTTT,CASSTRNTEAFF
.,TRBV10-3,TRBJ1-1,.,TGTGCCATCAGTGGAGGGACTCACCAAGAAGCTTTCTTT,CAISGGTHQEAFF
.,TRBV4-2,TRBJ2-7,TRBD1,TGTGCCAGCAGCTCCCAGTTTGGACAGGGATACGAGCAGTACTTC,CASSSQFGQGYEQYF
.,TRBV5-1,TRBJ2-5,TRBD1,TGCGCCAGCAGCCTAACCGGACAGGGGGGGGAGACCCAGTACTTC,CASSLTGQGGETQYF
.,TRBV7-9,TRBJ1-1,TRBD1,TGTGCCAGCAGGACCGGGACAGTTAACACTGAAGCTTTCTTT,CASRTGTVNTEAFF
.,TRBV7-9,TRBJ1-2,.,TGTGCCAGCAGCCCCGGACAGCCTGGCAACTATGGCTACACCTTC,CASSPGQPGNYGYTF
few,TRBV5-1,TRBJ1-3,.,TGCGCCAGCAGCTTCGGTAGCTCTACAGGAAACACCATATATTTT,CASSFGSSTGNTIYF
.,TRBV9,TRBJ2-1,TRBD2,TGTGCCAGCAGCGTAGCGGGGGGACCCTACAATGAGCAGTTCTTC,CASSVAGGPYNEQFF
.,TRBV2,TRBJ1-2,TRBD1,TGTGCCAGCAACCCACAGGGGGCACTATATGGCTACACCTTC,CASNPQGALYGYTF
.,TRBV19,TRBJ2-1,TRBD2,TGTGCCAGTAGTCCTAAGGGGACTGGGACTAGCGGGGAGAGCTCCTACAATGAGCAGTTCTTC,CASSPKGTGTSGESSYNEQFF
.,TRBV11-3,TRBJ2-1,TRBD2,TGTGCCAGCAGCACAAGACTAGCGGGAGCTAATGAGCAGTTCTTC,CASSTRLAGANEQFF
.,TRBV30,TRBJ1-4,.,TGTGCCTGGAATAGGGGGACTAATGAAAAACTGTTTTTT,CAWNRGTNEKLFF
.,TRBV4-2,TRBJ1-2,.,TGTGCCAGCAGCCAAGGAGGCTGGGCAGGGAATGGCTACACCTTC,CASSQGGWAGNGYTF
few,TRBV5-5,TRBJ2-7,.,TGTGCCAGCAGCTTGGGTCAGGGGCTGTCCTACGAGCAGTACTTC,CASSLGQGLSYEQYF
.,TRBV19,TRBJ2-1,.,TGTGCCAGTAGCCAGGGTTACAATGAGCAGTTCTTC,CASSQGYNEQFF
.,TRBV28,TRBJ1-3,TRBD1,TGTGCCAGCAGTTACAGGGGCAGCTCTGGAAACACCATATATTTT,CASSYRGSSGNTIYF
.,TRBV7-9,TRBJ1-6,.,TGTGCCAGCAGCTTGGACACTTCACCCCTCCACTTT,CASSLDTSPLHF
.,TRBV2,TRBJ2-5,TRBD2,TGTGCCAGCAGGCCCTCGCTAGCGGGAGTTTTCTCGTCCGAGACCCAGTACTTC,CASRPSLAGVFSSETQYF
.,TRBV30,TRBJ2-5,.,TGTGCCTGGAGTGTAGGGGTGGTCGAGACCCAGTACTTC,CAWSVGVVETQYF
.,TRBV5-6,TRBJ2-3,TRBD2,TGTGCCAGCGGCTTGGCCGGGAGCGGGGGTAGCACAGATACGCAGTATTTT,CASGLAGSGGSTDTQYF
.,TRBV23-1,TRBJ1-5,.,TGCGCCAGCAACGGTGTGTCGCTCTCGCCCCAGCATTTT,CASNGVSLSPQHF
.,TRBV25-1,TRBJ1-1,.,TGTGCCAGCAGTGACCCGACTTCAATGAACACTGAAGCTTTCTTT,CASSDPTSMNTEAFF